The present T cell receptor beta chain was sequenced within a study of control samples from healthy donors and cancer patients. Profiled with immunoSEQ multiplex PCR; TCRdb holds only in-frame clones, not every one. The sample has 130,000 or so clones, around 94% seen once. This CDR3 is built from 13 residues. V lost 2 bases and J 8 bases, leaving 10 bases between the germline ends. Looked up from germline, CDR1 is MNHEY and CDR2 is SMNVEV (reference sequence). The chain has TRBV27 and TRBJ2-1, with no clear D. Input material: PBMCs. This clonotype originated in a man in his sixties with colorectal cancer. The DNA for the CDR3 is TGTGCCAGCAGTTTACGGCCGACTGATGAGCAGTTCTTC. Protein product: CASSLRPTDEQFF.